This TCR beta chain comes out of a study of OX40 agonist ivuxolimab in advanced cancers. Points from the study as a whole: Low normalized T-cell clonal expansion also characterized some of the nonresponders. Researchers report that CD8+ T cells had, on average, more expanded clones than CD4+.

This clone qualifies as medium-sized. Its antigen remains unidentified. Trimming took off 1 base at V and 8 bases at J, with 6 bases between the two ends. CDR3 length: 12 residues. Germline loops: CDR1 LNHNV, CDR2 YYDKDF (reference sequence). Method: immunoSEQ multiplex PCR; TCRdb's copy keeps in-frame clones and lacks some. Here the sample spans about 36,000 clones, 65% to 85% being singletons. Patients had blood sampled at baseline and again on cycle 4 day 1 and cycle 7 day 1. Here the sequenced sample was CD4+ or CD8+ T cells sorted from blood, taken in a trial of the OX40 agonist ivuxolimab. The sequence was obtained from an adult with an advanced solid tumor such as melanoma, head and neck, liver or kidney cancer. The chain is built from TRBV15 and TRBJ2-1, with unresolved D. CDR3 sequence: CATSRGDDEQFF. CDR3 bases: TGTGCCACCAGCAGAGGAGACGATGAGCAGTTCTTC.